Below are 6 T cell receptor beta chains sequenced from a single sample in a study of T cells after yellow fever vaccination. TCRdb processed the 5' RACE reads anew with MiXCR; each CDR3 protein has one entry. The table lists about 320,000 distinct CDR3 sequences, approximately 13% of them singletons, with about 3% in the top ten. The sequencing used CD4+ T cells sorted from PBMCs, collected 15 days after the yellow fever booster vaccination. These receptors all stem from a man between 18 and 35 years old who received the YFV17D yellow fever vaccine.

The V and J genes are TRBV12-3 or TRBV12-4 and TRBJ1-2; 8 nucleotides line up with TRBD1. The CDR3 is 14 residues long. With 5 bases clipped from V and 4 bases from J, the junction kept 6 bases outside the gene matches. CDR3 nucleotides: TGTGCCAGCAGTCCCCGGACAGGGTCCTATGGCTACACCTTC. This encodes CASSPRTGSYGYTF.

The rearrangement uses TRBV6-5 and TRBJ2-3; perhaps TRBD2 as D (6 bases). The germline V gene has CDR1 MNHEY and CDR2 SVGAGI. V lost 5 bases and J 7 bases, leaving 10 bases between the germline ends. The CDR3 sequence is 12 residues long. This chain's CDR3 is CASSRDSYTQYF. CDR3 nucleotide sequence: TGTGCCAGCAGTCGGGACTCCTATACGCAGTATTTT.

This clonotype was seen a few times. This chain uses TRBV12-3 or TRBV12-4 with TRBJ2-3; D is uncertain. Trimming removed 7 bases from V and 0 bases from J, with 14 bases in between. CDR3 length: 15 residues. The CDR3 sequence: CASKPMLTSTDTQYF. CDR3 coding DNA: TGTGCCAGCAAACCCATGCTGACAAGCACAGATACGCAGTATTTT.

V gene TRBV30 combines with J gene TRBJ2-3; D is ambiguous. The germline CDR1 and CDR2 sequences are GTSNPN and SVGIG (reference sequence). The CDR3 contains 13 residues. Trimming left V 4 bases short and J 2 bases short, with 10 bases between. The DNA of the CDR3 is TGTGCCTGGACCATCTCCTACACAGATACGCAGTATTTT. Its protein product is CAWTISYTDTQYF.

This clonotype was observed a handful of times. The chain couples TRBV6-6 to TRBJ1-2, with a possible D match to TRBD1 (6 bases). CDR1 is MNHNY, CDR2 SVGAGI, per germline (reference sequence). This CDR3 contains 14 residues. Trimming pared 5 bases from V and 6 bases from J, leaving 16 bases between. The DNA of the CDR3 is TGTGCCAGCAGTACAAACAGACAGGCAAATGGCTACACCTTC. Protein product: CASSTNRQANGYTF.

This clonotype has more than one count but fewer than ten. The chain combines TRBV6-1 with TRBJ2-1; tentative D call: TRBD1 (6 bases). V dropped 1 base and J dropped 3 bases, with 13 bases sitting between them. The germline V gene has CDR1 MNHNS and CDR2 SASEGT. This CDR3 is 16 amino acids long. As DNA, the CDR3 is TGTGCCAGCAGTGAAGAGATGGGGGCCCGCTACAATGAGCAGTTCTTC. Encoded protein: CASSEEMGARYNEQFF.